The sequence of this T cell receptor beta chain was determined in a study of cytomegalovirus exposure and HLA in healthy donors. Background on the study: The approximately 110 validation repertoires used a platform that matched the one used for the 550 to 800 first-cohort repertoires, as a later analysis reported. Whole-study findings and limits: A few CMV-associated chains proved CMV antigen-specific in vitro. The classifier, whose performance was assessed in both the original and validation cohorts, reportedly diagnosed cytomegalovirus status with high specificity and sensitivity.

Comment on this clone: Its target is unknown.

Libraries were prepared by immunoSEQ multiplex PCR; TCRdb keeps only in-frame clonotypes and omits some of them. The sample lists 150,000 to 200,000 clones; approximately 87% were seen once. The sequence derives from a woman in her thirties in good health and CMV-seronegative. The specimen was PBMCs.

In DNA form, the CDR3 reads TGTGCCAGCAGCTTAGGGCCACCTCGGAGTAGCGGGGGGTACAATGAGCAGTTCTTC. This codes for CASSLGPPRSSGGYNEQFF. J is TRBJ2-1 and V is TRBV11-2, with TRBD2 matching over 10 bases. After removal of 1 base from V and 4 bases from J, the junction contained 13 bases not matched to a gene. The germline CDR1 and CDR2 sequences are SGHAT and FQNNGV. The CDR3 sequence is 19 residues long.